The TCR beta chain under discussion was sequenced for a study of T cell repertoires in cytomegalovirus infection. Study information: From public TCR beta signatures came an indication of both CMV infection and matching HLA type. Study-level results: Accumulated public TCR beta family frequency recognized individuals carrying CMV together with the relevant HLA. Clonotypes of TCR beta that were HLA-C-restricted and CMV-specific dominated the ex vivo response.

As regards this clonotype: The antigen is not known.

Germline CDR1 is MNHEY and CDR2 is SVGEGT. Trimming removed 6 bases at V and 4 bases at J, with 17 bases between. The CDR3 spans 15 residues. TCRdb redid the calling of the reads with MiXCR, one entry per CDR3 protein. The data hold about 740,000 distinct CDR3 sequences, with 35% observed a single time. The TCR comes from a human donor in good health (CMV status not recorded). Some clones in this sample may be carry-over from other donors' samples. What was sequenced was PBMCs. V gene TRBV6-2 or TRBV6-3 combines with J gene TRBJ2-3; no definite D call. In DNA, the CDR3 is TGTGCCAGCAGGCCCGAGTGGGTGCCCGCAGATACGCAGTATTTT. Translation: CASRPEWVPADTQYF.